This T cell receptor beta chain emerged from a study of T cells in Graves' hyperthyroidism and ophthalmopathy. The CDR3 covers 15 residues. Germline CDR1 and CDR2: MNHNS and SASEGT. V trimming: 6 bases; J trimming: 9 bases; junction bases outside the gene matches: 6. Exclusions: uncontrolled infection, other autoimmune disease, pregnancy, lactation. Note on this clonotype: Its antigen is not known.

Study conclusions and caveats: Before onset, by a median of about seven months, the model predicted ophthalmopathy. Most clonotypes expanded in the thyroid (above 0.001) were also present in blood.

The TCR beta CDR3 regions underwent amplification using RNA transcripts as the source. HTBI primers were the set used in a first-round RT-PCR of the TCR CDR3. Using its own MiXCR run on the multiplex PCR reads, TCRdb lists one record per CDR3 protein. The table shows 360,000 or so distinct CDR3 sequences, with roughly 15% occurring only once. The source material was blood. The receptor was isolated from a woman aged 55-69 years with Graves' ophthalmopathy. The chain combines TRBV6-1 with TRBJ2-1; 15 bases line up with TRBD2. The CDR3, as DNA: TGTGCCAGCAGACGCGCGGGACTAGCGGGAGGTGAGCAGTTCTTC. Protein: CASRRAGLAGGEQFF.